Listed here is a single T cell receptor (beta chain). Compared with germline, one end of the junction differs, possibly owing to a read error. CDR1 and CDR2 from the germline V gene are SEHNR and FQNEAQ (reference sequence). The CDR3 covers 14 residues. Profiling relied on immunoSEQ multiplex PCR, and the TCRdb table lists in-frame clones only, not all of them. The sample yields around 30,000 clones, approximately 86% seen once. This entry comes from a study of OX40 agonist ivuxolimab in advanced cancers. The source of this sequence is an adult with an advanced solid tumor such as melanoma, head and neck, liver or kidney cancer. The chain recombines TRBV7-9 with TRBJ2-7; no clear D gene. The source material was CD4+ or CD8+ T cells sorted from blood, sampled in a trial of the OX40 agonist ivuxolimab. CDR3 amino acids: CASSLNSNSDEQYF. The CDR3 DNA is TGTGCCAGCAGCTTAAATAGTAACTCCGACGAGCAGTACTTC. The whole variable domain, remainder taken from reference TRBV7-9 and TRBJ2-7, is DTGVSQNPRHKITKRGQNVTFRCDPISEHNRLYWYRQTLGQGPEFLTYFQNEAQLEKSRLLSDRFSAERPKGSFSTLEIQRTEQGDSAMYLCASSLNSNSDEQYFGPGTRLTVT.